The 23 T cell receptor beta chains below all came from one sample that was sequenced in a study of regulatory T cells in long-lasting Graves disease. In building TCR beta libraries, iRepertoire HTBI primers were used together with Arm-PCR of CDR3 regions. MiXCR, run by TCRdb on the multiplex PCR reads, gives a single entry per CDR3 protein. The data hold hundreds of thousands of distinct CDR3 sequences, with less than 25% observed a single time. The time point is: persistent/refractory GD, antithyroid drugs over 5 years with positive TRAb. Making the TCR library involved RNA that had been extracted from PBMCs. The sample in question was peripheral blood mononuclear cells (PBMCs), obtained when the disease was refractory, from a patient treated with antithyroid drugs. The receptors originated from a female donor with Graves disease.

This clonotype showed up just a few times. This CDR3 is CASSLRSVGQPQHF. DNA of the CDR3: TGTGCCAGCAGTTTAAGGTCAGTCGGTCAGCCCCAGCATTTT. V and J are TRBV27 and TRBJ1-5; no definite D call. V was pared by 2 bases and J by 6 bases, with 11 bases between. The germline gives CDR1 MNHEY, CDR2 SMNVEV (reference sequence). This CDR3 contains 14 residues.

The gene calls are TRBV30 and TRBJ2-3; possible D gene TRBD2, 5 bases. Trimming cost V 0 bases and J 6 bases, with 10 bases left between them. CDR1 is GTSNPN and CDR2 is SVGIG in the germline V gene (reference sequence). The CDR3 consists of 13 residues. CDR3 nucleotides: TGTGCCTGGAGTGTAGGGCAGCGGGATACGCAGTATTTT. This sequence encodes CAWSVGQRDTQYF.

This clonotype appeared many times. The rearrangement links TRBV6-1 to TRBJ2-3; D is possibly TRBD2 (6 bases). V was trimmed by 6 bases and J by 3 bases, leaving 10 bases between them. CDR1 MNHNS and CDR2 SASEGT come from the germline V gene. The CDR3 loop spans 13 amino acids. CDR3 nucleotides: TGTGCCAGCAGCTCTCGGGGGACAGATACGCAGTATTTT. Encoded protein: CASSSRGTDTQYF.

This clonotype occurred a few times. V usage is TRBV11-2 and J usage is TRBJ2-1, with TRBD1 identical over 8 bases. Germline values: CDR1 SGHAT, CDR2 FQNNGV. Unmatched junction bases numbered 8, after V lost 5 bases and J lost 8 bases. The CDR3 length is 14 residues. The CDR3 protein is CASSPDRGVYEQFF. The CDR3 DNA reads TGTGCCAGCAGCCCAGACAGGGGTGTATATGAGCAGTTCTTC.

The CDR3 reads CASSVVLGGELFF. The CDR3 region has the DNA TGTGCCAGCAGCGTAGTGCTGGGCGGGGAGCTGTTTTTT. V and J are TRBV9 and TRBJ2-2; D is unresolved. Trimming took 0 bases from V and 7 from J, leaving 7 bases between them. The CDR3 has 13 residues. Germline loops: CDR1 SGDLS, CDR2 YYNGEE.

The sample holds one count of this clonotype. This sequence may be a read error, since a much larger clone differs from it by one base. Here the CDR3 omits its conserved ending phenylalanine or tryptophan, so a read error is the likely source. The chain joins TRBV28 to TRBJ2-5; D remains unclear. V was cut by 6 bases and J by 6 bases, with 14 bases left in between. This CDR3 has 13 amino acids. The germline V gene encodes CDR1 MDHEN and CDR2 SYDVKM. CDR3 bases: TGTGCCAGCAGCTGGGGTAAAGGTCAGACCCAGTACTCC. Translating it yields CASSWGKGQTQYS.

The chain carries TRBV5-5 and TRBJ2-5; TRBD2 is a possible D gene (6 bases). The V gene's germline CDR1 is SGHKS and CDR2 YYEKEE (reference sequence). The CDR3 consists of 14 residues. V lost 8 bases to trimming and J lost 4 bases, with 18 bases between them. In nucleotides, the CDR3 is TGTGCCAGTGGGACTTCCACCGCCCTAGAGACCCAGTACTTC. It yields the protein CASGTSTALETQYF.

The chain employs TRBV5-1 and TRBJ2-2, with TRBD2 matching 13 bases. The germline CDR1 and CDR2 sequences are SGHRS and YFSETQ. This CDR3 comprises 19 residues. Trimming removed 4 bases from V and 7 bases from J; junction bases left unmatched: 16. In nucleotides, the CDR3 is TGCGCCAGCAGCACACAGGGACTAGCGGGAATATCGATGGGCGGGGAGCTGTTTTTT. It codes for CASSTQGLAGISMGGELFF.

The chain combines TRBV30 with TRBJ2-2, with a tentative D call TRBD1 (5 bases). This CDR3 is 13 amino acids long. The V gene's germline CDR1 is GTSNPN and CDR2 SVGIG (reference sequence). The germline V and J ends were trimmed by 5 bases and 4 bases, with 11 bases remaining between them. CDR3 in DNA: TGTGCCTGGCGCCGACAGCCCACCGGGGAGCTGTTTTTT. It specifies CAWRRQPTGELFF. The whole variable domain, filled in from reference TRBV30 and TRBJ2-2, reads SQTIHQWPATLVQPVGSPLSLECTVEGTSNPNLYWYRQAAGRGLQLLFYSVGIGQISSEVPQNLSASRPQDRQFILSSKKLLLSDSGFYLCAWRRQPTGELFFGEGSRLTVL.

The genes are TRBV3-1 and TRBJ2-2, with D possibly TRBD2 on 5 matching bases. The CDR3 loop spans 14 amino acids. Trimming took 1 base from V and 5 from J, leaving 8 bases between them. Germline CDR1 is LGHDT and CDR2 is YNNKEL (reference sequence). For the CDR3, the DNA is TGTGCCAGCAGCCAAGTACCGGGAACCGGGGAGCTGTTTTTT. It encodes CASSQVPGTGELFF.

V gene TRBV27 combines with J gene TRBJ2-1; the match to TRBD2 covers 11 bases. V lost 6 bases and J lost 8; bases outside the gene matches: 21. The germline V gene encodes CDR1 MNHEY and CDR2 SMNVEV (reference sequence). This CDR3 is built from 19 residues. The CDR3 nucleotides read TGTGCCAGCAGACCCATCCCCCTTAGCGGGAGGGAGGGGGTTGATGAGCAGTTCTTC. Translated, it gives CASRPIPLSGREGVDEQFF.

Details on this clonotype: The junction shows a germline mismatch at one end, possibly a read error. This chain connects TRBV6-1 to TRBJ2-2; 7 nucleotides align to TRBD2. This CDR3 is built from 17 residues. Germline CDR1 MNHNS, CDR2 SASEGT. CDR3 DNA sequence: TGTGCCAGCACCTCCATTTGGGGCGGGAGAGTCACCGAGGAGCTGTTTTTT. It encodes CASTSIWGGRVTEELFF.

This clonotype was picked up one time. The gene calls are TRBV6-2 or TRBV6-3 and TRBJ2-1; TRBD2 aligns across 11 bases. The CDR3 sequence is 17 residues long. The junction had 13 bases not matched to a gene; V was cut back by 5 bases and J by 7 bases. CDR1 and CDR2 from the germline V gene are MNHEY and SVGEGT. The CDR3 bases are TGTGCCAGCAGTGGTCTTTGGGGTGGACTAGCGGGTAATGAGCAGTTCTTC. Translation: CASSGLWGGLAGNEQFF.

This clonotype occurred many times. V gene TRBV6-5 combines with J gene TRBJ2-5; D unclear. The CDR3 spans 13 residues. V dropped 3 bases and J dropped 5 bases, with 10 bases sitting between them. Germline V gene data show CDR1 as MNHEY and CDR2 as SVGAGI. Written as DNA, the CDR3 is TGTGCCAGCAGTTATGGGCGGTTGGAGACCCAGTACTTC. It is translated as CASSYGRLETQYF.

The chain uses TRBV6-5 and TRBJ2-1; D unresolved. Germline CDR1 is MNHEY and CDR2 is SVGAGI. V was shortened by 4 bases and J by 6 bases, with 13 bases between the two germline ends. The CDR3 sequence is 14 residues long. The CDR3 DNA reads TGTGCCAGCAGTTTCGGCCTAGGCCCCAATGAGCAGTTCTTC. Amino acids: CASSFGLGPNEQFF.

The genes are TRBV9 and TRBJ1-2; possible D gene TRBD1, 6 bases. Trimming pared 3 bases from V and 2 bases from J, leaving 17 bases between. The CDR3 has 16 residues. Germline V gene data show CDR1 as SGDLS and CDR2 as YYNGEE. The CDR3 DNA is TGTGCCAGCAGCGCCGGGAGAGCAGACAGGAACTATGGCTACACCTTC. This translates into CASSAGRADRNYGYTF.

This clonotype was counted only a few times. The chain couples TRBV12-3 or TRBV12-4 to TRBJ2-1, with D possibly being TRBD2 (5 bases). The germline V and J ends were trimmed by 2 bases and 8 bases, with 13 bases remaining between them. This CDR3 contains 14 residues. This CDR3 reads CASSLRGPIDEQFF. CDR3 DNA: TGTGCCAGCAGTTTAAGAGGGCCTATCGATGAGCAGTTCTTC.

The sample holds many counts of this clonotype. The V and J genes are TRBV12-3 or TRBV12-4 and TRBJ2-2; tentative D call: TRBD2 (6 bases). CDR3 length: 14 amino acids. Trimming took 6 bases from V and 5 from J, leaving 13 bases between them. CDR3 residues: CASSPLAYTGELFF. CDR3 nucleotides: TGTGCCAGCAGCCCCCTAGCGTATACCGGGGAGCTGTTTTTT.

This rearrangement joins TRBV5-8 to TRBJ1-2; D is possibly TRBD1 (6 bases). Trimming removed 3 bases at V and 4 bases at J, with 16 bases between. Germline V gene data show CDR1 as SGHTS and CDR2 as YDEGEE. The CDR3 is 15 residues long. For the CDR3, the DNA is TGTGCCAGCAGCTCGGGGGCACTAGACAGCTATGGCTACACCTTC. Residues: CASSSGALDSYGYTF.

A word on this clonotype: At one end the junction does not follow the germline gene, possibly because of a read error. The chain carries TRBV6-1 and TRBJ1-5; no reliable D call. The CDR3 is made up of 15 amino acids. Per germline, CDR1 MNHNS and CDR2 SASEGT. CDR3 loop: CASSVGKASNQLQHF. The CDR3 bases are TGTGCCAGCAGTGTGGGGAAGGCGAGCAATCAGCTCCAGCATTTT.

This sequence joins TRBV7-8 and TRBJ2-2; 14 bases agree with TRBD2. The CDR3 length is 18 residues. The V gene end was trimmed by 2 bases and the J gene end by 4 bases; junction bases not matched to a gene: 6. Germline loops: CDR1 SGHVS, CDR2 FQNEAQ. CDR3 sequence reads: CASSLRTSGRILTGELFF. The CDR3 DNA sequence: TGTGCCAGCAGCTTAAGGACTAGCGGGAGGATACTCACCGGGGAGCTGTTTTTT.

This sequence joins TRBV2 and TRBJ2-1; 9 nucleotides line up with TRBD2. Unmatched junction bases numbered 12, after V lost 3 bases and J lost 9 bases. From germline, CDR1 is SNHLY and CDR2 FYNNEI. The CDR3 loop spans 16 amino acids. The CDR3 sequence: CASSDGPSGISVEQFF. The CDR3 DNA reads as TGTGCCAGCAGTGATGGGCCTAGCGGGATTTCGGTTGAGCAGTTCTTC.

This clonotype was picked up a small number of times. The chain combines TRBV20-1 with TRBJ1-5; TRBD1 aligns across 9 bases. Per germline, CDR1 DFQATT and CDR2 SNEGSKA (reference sequence). The ends lost 6 bases at V and 6 bases at J; junction bases unmatched: 9. The CDR3 has 14 residues. Here the CDR3 reads CSALGQGAGQPQHF. For the CDR3, the DNA is TGCAGTGCCTTGGGACAGGGAGCCGGTCAGCCCCAGCATTTT.